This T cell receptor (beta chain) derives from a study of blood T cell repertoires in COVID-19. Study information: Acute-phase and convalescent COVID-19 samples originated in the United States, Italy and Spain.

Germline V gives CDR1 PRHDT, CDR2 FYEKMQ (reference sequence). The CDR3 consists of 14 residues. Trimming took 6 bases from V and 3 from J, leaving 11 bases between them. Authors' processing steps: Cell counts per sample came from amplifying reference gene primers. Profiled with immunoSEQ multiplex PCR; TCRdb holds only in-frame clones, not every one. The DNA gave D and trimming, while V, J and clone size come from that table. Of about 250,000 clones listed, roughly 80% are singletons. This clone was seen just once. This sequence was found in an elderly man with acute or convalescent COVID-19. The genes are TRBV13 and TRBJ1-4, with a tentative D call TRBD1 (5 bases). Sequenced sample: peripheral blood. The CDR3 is CASRRLGANEKLFF. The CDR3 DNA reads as TGTGCCAGCAGGAGGTTAGGGGCTAATGAAAAACTGTTTTTT.